This T cell receptor (beta chain) is from a study of CD4+ T cells in melanoma. The method was immunoSEQ multiplex PCR; TCRdb's version includes in-frame clones alone and lacks a portion of them. The sample contains about 50,000 clones, approximately 89% of which appear only once. Study observations and caveats: Diverse differentiation states were reported for melanoma neoantigen-specific CD4+ T cells. CD8+ T cell, macrophage and B cell function reportedly correlated with neoantigen-specific CD4+ T cells.

This clone was seen only once. The antigen remains undetermined. CDR3 size: 16 residues. Germline V lookup: CDR1 SGHVS, CDR2 FQNEAQ. V lost 1 base, J lost 9 bases, and 12 bases stayed unmatched. This chain joins TRBV7-8 and TRBJ2-1; 7 nucleotides agree with TRBD2. Sequenced: peripheral blood. The source is a human donor with melanoma. The CDR3: CASSLESSAGRGEQFF. The CDR3 DNA reads as TGTGCCAGCAGCTTAGAGTCATCGGCAGGGAGGGGTGAGCAGTTCTTC.